This T cell receptor beta chain emerged from a study of cytomegalovirus exposure and HLA in healthy donors. Study summary: Membership in the Caucasian-associated ancestry cluster was found for around 81% of approximately 400 genotyped donors. General study findings and limits: In a later analysis, V- and J-gene trimming of beta chains associated with a DCLRE1C missense variant, replicated independently. Using a false discovery rate of 0.05, a later analysis showed that around 16,000 TCR beta sequences were associated with HLA alleles.

The CDR3 covers 15 residues. CDR1 and CDR2 from the germline V gene are SGDLS and YYNGEE. Trimming removed 3 bases from V and 2 bases from J; junction bases left unmatched: 8. A word on this clone: Its antigen is undetermined.

Researchers ran the PCR with 60 Vbeta and 13 Jbeta primers. Method: immunoSEQ multiplex PCR; TCRdb's copy keeps in-frame clones and lacks some. Among around 160,000 clones, 80% to 90% were seen once, and the ten largest hold about 10%. This chain links TRBV9 with TRBJ2-7; 7 nucleotides align to TRBD2. This clonotype was obtained from a man younger than 30 in good health and CMV-seropositive. Sequencing used PBMCs. The CDR3 region is CASSANEAGAYEQYF. CDR3 bases: TGTGCCAGCAGCGCTAACGAGGCGGGGGCCTACGAGCAGTACTTC.